The 22 T cell receptor beta chains presented below share a single source sample, sequenced in a study of T cell clonality in common variable immunodeficiency. Some clones are missing from TCRdb's copy, which holds only in-frame ones; the method was immunoSEQ multiplex PCR. The data show under 50,000 clones, with none appearing a single time. Sample: peripheral blood mononuclear cells. The receptors stem from a person between 18 and 75 years old in good health.

At least ten counts were recorded for this clone. The CDR3 end lies 3 residues beyond the end of the read and is filled in from the germline J gene. The rearrangement uses TRBV5-1 and TRBJ2-7; no reliable D call. This CDR3 has 14 amino acids. Trimming pared 2 bases from V and 1 base from J, leaving 10 bases between. Germline V gives CDR1 SGHRS, CDR2 YFSETQ. Incomplete CDR3 DNA: TGCGCCAGCAGCTTATCAGGATCTTCCTACGAG. The encoded protein is CASSLSGSSYE. The complete CDR3 protein is CASSLSGSSYEQYF.

This clone was observed at least ten times. The read stops 3 residues short of the end of the CDR3; the missing end is completed from the germline J gene. The genes are TRBV5-6 and TRBJ1-1; TRBD1 matches 8 bases. CDR1 and CDR2 from the germline V gene are SGHDT and YYEEEE. The CDR3 consists of 13 residues. CDR3 DNA, as far as it was read: TGTGCCAGCAGCCCTCAGGGGGCCTTTGGG. It specifies CASSPQGAFG. Given in full, the CDR3 is CASSPQGAFGAFF. The full variable domain, in which reference TRBV5-6 and TRBJ1-1 provide the parts outside the CDR3, is DAGVTQSPTHLIKTRGQQVTLRCSPKSGHDTVSWYQQALGQGPQFIFQYYEEEERQRGNFPDRFSGHQFPNYSSELNVNALLLGDSALYLCASSPQGAFGAFFGQGTRLTVV.

In the case of this clone: A much larger clonotype is one base distant, so this may be a read error. The read ends 3 residues early relative to the CDR3; the germline J gene fills the gap. V gene TRBV5-6 combines with J gene TRBJ2-2; D may be TRBD1 (6 bases). Germline loops: CDR1 SGHDT, CDR2 YYEEEE. This CDR3 region has 15 residues. The covered CDR3 bases are TGTGCCAGCAGCTTGTACAGGGCTGGGGCCAACGTG. Its protein is CASSLYRAGANV. The CDR3 as a whole reads CASSLYRAGANVLFF.

This clone was counted at least ten times. The CDR3 goes on 3 residues after the read ends, and that part is filled in from the germline J gene. This chain connects TRBV5-1 to TRBJ1-3; TRBD1 matches 9 bases. The CDR3 covers 15 residues. After removal of 3 bases from V and 4 bases from J, the junction contained 5 bases not matched to a gene. Germline V gene lookup returns CDR1 SGHRS and CDR2 YFSETQ. The CDR3 spells CASSSTGGKGNTIYF. CDR3 bases read: TGCGCCAGCAGCTCGACAGGGGGTAAAGGAAACACC. Combining the CDR3 with reference TRBV5-1 and TRBJ1-3 gives the whole variable domain KAGVTQTPRYLIKTRGQQVTLSCSPISGHRSVSWYQQTPGQGLQFLFEYFSETQRNKGNFPGRFSGRQFSNSRSEMNVSTLELGDSALYLCASSSTGGKGNTIYFGEGSWLTVV.

In its sample, this clone was seen many times. The CDR3 goes on 3 residues after the read ends, and that part is filled in from the germline J gene. The chain has TRBV14 and TRBJ2-7, with D hard to call. This CDR3 has 12 residues. V lost 0 bases to trimming and J lost 2 bases, with 2 bases between them. CDR1 and CDR2 (germline): SGHDN, FVKESK. The CDR3 bases that were read are TGTGCCAGCAGCCAAGATACCTACGAG. Protein: CASSQDTYE. The CDR3 in its entirety is CASSQDTYEQYF.

This clone was seen at least ten times. The CDR3 end is not reached by the read, which stops 3 residues before it; the germline J gene fills it in. V and J are TRBV19 and TRBJ2-1; D gene unclear. CDR1 and CDR2 (germline): LNHDA, SQIVND (reference sequence). The CDR3 has 16 residues. V was trimmed by 5 bases and J by 7 bases, leaving 21 bases between them. The CDR3 loop reads CASSSGFERGKNEQFF. The covered CDR3 bases are TGTGCCAGTAGTTCGGGTTTCGAGAGAGGCAAGAATGAG.

This clone has a count of ten or more. Coverage ceases 3 residues before the CDR3 finishes, and the germline J gene fills in the end. The gene calls are TRBV4-2 and TRBJ1-1, with 8 bases that match TRBD1. Germline CDR1 and CDR2: LGHNA and YNFKEQ. CDR3 size: 15 residues. With 2 bases clipped from V and 7 bases from J, the junction kept 9 bases outside the gene matches. The CDR3 DNA, read in part, is TGTGCCAGCAGCCAACCGGGACAGGTTTTTAATGAA. It translates to CASSQPGQVFNE. The CDR3 in full is CASSQPGQVFNEAFF.

There are many counts of this clone. Read sequence stops 3 residues before the CDR3 end, and the germline J gene provides the missing end. The genes are TRBV7-9 and TRBJ1-1; D gene ambiguous. Per the germline V gene, CDR1 is SEHNR and CDR2 is FQNEAQ (reference sequence). V was clipped by 0 bases and J by 3 bases, with 5 bases between them. The CDR3 has 13 residues. The DNA read from the CDR3 is TGTGCCAGCAGCTTAGCGGACTACACTGAA. Its protein product is CASSLADYTE. The complete CDR3 reads CASSLADYTEAFF.

Many counts were recorded for this clone. The observed sequence ends 3 residues before the CDR3 terminus, with the missing tail filled in from the germline J gene. The V gene is TRBV29-1, the J gene TRBJ1-1; a possible D gene is TRBD1 (6 bases). This CDR3 contains 11 residues. The V and J ends lost 7 bases and 3 bases respectively, with 9 bases between them. Germline-derived CDR1 and CDR2 are SQVTM and ANQGSEA. CDR3 sequence: CSGRGYTEAFF. Incomplete CDR3 DNA: TGCAGCGGGAGGGGGTACACTGAA.

Many counts were recorded for this clone. The missing CDR3 end, 3 residues past where the read stops, is filled in from the germline J gene. The chain is built from TRBV5-4 and TRBJ2-2; 9 positions match TRBD1. CDR3 length: 16 amino acids. J was trimmed by 1 base and V by 5 bases; bases with no gene match: 6. The germline V gene has CDR1 SGHNT and CDR2 YYREEE (reference sequence). CDR3 DNA, as far as it was read: TGTGCCAGCAGACCGACAGGGGGGGTGAACACCGGGGAG. It codes for CASRPTGGVNTGE. The whole CDR3 is CASRPTGGVNTGELFF.

This clone showed up many times. The DNA read from the CDR3 is TGTGCCAGCAGCTCCCCCGACCCGAGGGCAGGC. Its protein product is CASSSPDPRAG. The full CDR3 protein reads CASSSPDPRAGYTF. The chain couples TRBV7-9 to TRBJ1-2; no definite D call. The read comes to an end 3 residues before the CDR3 does, leaving the germline J gene to fill in the end. CDR3 length equals 14 residues. Germline V CDR1 and CDR2: SEHNR, FQNEAQ (reference sequence).

On this clone: The CDR3 end falls 3 residues outside the read, so it is completed with the germline J gene. The rearrangement joins TRBV7-2 to TRBJ2-1; 9 bases match TRBD1. The CDR3 spans 17 residues. After removal of 0 bases from V and 5 bases from J, the junction contained 8 bases not matched to a gene. CDR1 is SGHTA and CDR2 is FQGNSA in the germline V gene. The CDR3 reads CASSLASIGTGNNEQFF. The part of the CDR3 DNA that was read is TGTGCCAGCAGCTTAGCATCGATCGGGACAGGGAACAATGAG.

This clone came up many times. The CDR3 end lies 3 residues beyond the end of the read and is filled in from the germline J gene. This chain connects TRBV7-6 to TRBJ2-2, with 10 bases identical to TRBD2. The CDR3 runs 18 residues. V lost 1 base to trimming and J lost 1 base; unmatched junction nucleotides: 6. From germline, CDR1 is SGHVS and CDR2 FNYEAQ. CDR3 bases read: TGTGCCAGCAGCTTAGGGCTAGCGGGGGCCATGAACACCGGGGAG. It is translated as CASSLGLAGAMNTGE. The full CDR3 protein reads CASSLGLAGAMNTGELFF.

This clone was picked up many times. Read sequence stops 3 residues before the CDR3 end, and the germline J gene provides the missing end. The chain recombines TRBV7-9 with TRBJ2-7; TRBD1 matches at 7 bases. CDR1 and CDR2 from the germline V gene are SEHNR and FQNEAQ (reference sequence). CDR3 size: 14 residues. The junction had 6 bases not matched to a gene; V was cut back by 5 bases and J by 2 bases. This CDR3 is CASSGRQGTYEQYF. CDR3 DNA, as far as it was read: TGTGCCAGCAGCGGTCGACAGGGAACCTACGAG.

As for this clone: The DNA ends 3 residues before the CDR3 does, and the rest of the CDR3 is filled in from the germline J gene. The rearrangement joins TRBV16 to TRBJ1-3; maybe TRBD1 (5 bases). Germline loops: CDR1 KGHSY, CDR2 FQNENV. The CDR3 extends over 16 amino acids. The germline V and J ends were trimmed by 7 bases and 2 bases, with 18 bases remaining between them. The CDR3 DNA, read in part, is TGTGCCAGCAACCTAAGCAAGGGGTCAGCTGGAAACACC. Translated: CASNLSKGSAGNT. The CDR3 in full is CASNLSKGSAGNTIYF.

This clone was counted many times. With the read ending 3 residues before the CDR3 end, the germline J gene is used to fill in that end. The V call is TRBV6-1, the J call TRBJ2-2, with TRBD2 matching 9 bases. The length of the CDR3 is 15 residues. The J segment lost 8 bases and the V segment lost 4 bases, leaving 8 bases of the junction unmatched. From germline, CDR1 is MNHNS and CDR2 SASEGT. Incomplete CDR3 DNA: TGTGCCAGCAGTGGGCCGGGACTAGCCGGAGGGGAG. Translating it yields CASSGPGLAGGE. The complete CDR3 reads CASSGPGLAGGELFF.

This clone showed up many times. The read terminates 3 residues before the CDR3 end, so the remaining end is supplied by the germline J gene. The rearrangement uses TRBV19 and TRBJ2-1; D may be TRBD1 (8 bases). The CDR3 contains 15 residues. CDR1 and CDR2 from the germline V gene are LNHDA and SQIVND (reference sequence). Trimming cost V 5 bases and J 6 bases, with 17 bases left between them. The covered CDR3 bases are TGTGCCAGTAGTGTAGGACAGGGAGGGGGCAATGAG. This encodes CASSVGQGGGNE. The whole CDR3 protein is CASSVGQGGGNEQFF.

This clone has at least ten counts. The read ends 3 residues before the CDR3 terminus; that terminus is restored from the germline J gene. The rearrangement links TRBV2 to TRBJ2-7; D is possibly TRBD2 (5 bases). V lost 3 bases and J 3 bases, leaving 9 bases between the germline ends. The CDR3 has 13 residues. Per germline, CDR1 SNHLY and CDR2 FYNNEI. The CDR3 here is CASSERVHYEQYF. The CDR3 DNA, read in part, is TGTGCCAGCAGTGAGAGGGTTCACTACGAG.

The sample holds many counts of this clone. The CDR3 loop reads CAWSAGDYTDTQYF. The DNA read from the CDR3 is TGTGCCTGGAGTGCCGGGGACTACACAGATACG. The chain is built from TRBV30 and TRBJ2-3; the match to TRBD2 covers 7 bases. The sequence runs out 3 residues before the end of the CDR3; the remainder is reconstructed from the germline J gene. J gave up 2 bases and V 1 base, and 3 bases lay outside the gene matches. CDR3 length: 14 amino acids. Germline V lookup: CDR1 GTSNPN, CDR2 SVGIG (reference sequence).

This clone was recorded many times. The read terminates 3 residues ahead of where the CDR3 ends, so the germline J gene completes it. This chain links TRBV14 with TRBJ2-3, with 10 bases matching TRBD1. CDR3 size: 15 residues. Looked up from germline, CDR1 is SGHDN and CDR2 is FVKESK. Unmatched junction bases numbered 4, after V lost 4 bases and J lost 3 bases. This chain's CDR3 is CASSLRTGGTDTQYF. The CDR3 bases that were read are TGTGCCAGCAGCCTACGGACAGGGGGTACAGATACG.

This clone was counted many times. The read falls 3 residues short of the CDR3 end, and the missing part is taken from the germline J gene. The chain combines TRBV11-3 with TRBJ2-6; D is undetermined. Germline lookup yields CDR1 SGHNT and CDR2 YENEEA. Trimming stripped 0 bases from V and 1 base from J, with 4 bases between. This CDR3 comprises 15 residues. The covered CDR3 bases are TGTGCCAGCAGCTTAGAAGGGTCTGGGGCCAACGTC. Protein product: CASSLEGSGANV. The CDR3, in full, reads CASSLEGSGANVLTF.

This clone was seen ten or more times. The read terminates 3 residues before the CDR3 end, so the remaining end is supplied by the germline J gene. This chain connects TRBV20-1 to TRBJ2-2, with 9 positions matching TRBD1. J lost 5 bases, V lost 3 bases, and 4 bases had no gene match. In germline, CDR1 is DFQATT, CDR2 SNEGSKA (reference sequence). The CDR3 has 14 residues. Partial CDR3 DNA: TGCAGTGCTAGTTGGGGACAGGGAACCGGGGAG. Encoded protein: CSASWGQGTGE. Given in full, the CDR3 is CSASWGQGTGELFF.